The sequence of this T cell receptor (beta chain) was determined in a study of identical twins. Germline assignment: CDR1 SQVTM and CDR2 ANQGSEA. V lost 4 bases and J 8 bases, leaving 8 bases between the germline ends. The CDR3 runs 10 residues. There are many counts of this clonotype. TCRdb independently ran MiXCR on the 5' RACE reads; one entry per CDR3 protein. Of about 330,000 distinct CDR3 sequences in the sample, around 12% were seen once. This same sample was also part of a study on yellow fever vaccine responses in identical twins.

V gene TRBV29-1 combines with J gene TRBJ1-1; D is ambiguous. The sequence came from a woman aged 18-30 years in good health. Sequencing was performed on CD8+ T cells sorted from blood. CDR3 DNA: TGCAGCGTTGCTGAGGGAGAAGCTTTCTTT. Its protein is CSVAEGEAFF.